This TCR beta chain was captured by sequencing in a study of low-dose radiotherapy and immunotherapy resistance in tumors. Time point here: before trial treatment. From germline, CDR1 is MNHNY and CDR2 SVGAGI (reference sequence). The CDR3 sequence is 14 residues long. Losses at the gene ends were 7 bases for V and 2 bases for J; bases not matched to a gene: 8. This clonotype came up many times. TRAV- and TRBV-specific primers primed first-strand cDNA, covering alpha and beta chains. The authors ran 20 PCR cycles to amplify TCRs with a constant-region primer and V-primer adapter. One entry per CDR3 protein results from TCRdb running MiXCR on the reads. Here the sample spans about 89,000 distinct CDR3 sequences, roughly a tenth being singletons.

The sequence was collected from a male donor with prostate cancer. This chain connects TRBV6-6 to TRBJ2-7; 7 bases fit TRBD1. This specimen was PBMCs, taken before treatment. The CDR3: CASTPGTVTYEQYF. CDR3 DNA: TGTGCCAGCACCCCCGGGACAGTAACCTACGAGCAGTACTTC.